Listed here is a single T cell receptor (beta chain). What it binds is unknown. CDR1 is SGHRS, CDR2 YFSETQ, per germline. The CDR3 has 14 residues. This entry belongs to a study of blood T cells in healthy people across ages. Looking at the study overall: Roughly one uniquely barcoded beta molecule per two T cells was captured.

Whole-study results and caveats: Estimates of total diversity, which came from one million sequenced T cells, were considered to be underestimates. Samples with more naive T cells showed higher observed beta diversity.

A second PCR of about 7 to 12 cycles used a sample-barcoded 5' primer and a J-beta primer mix. TCRdb independently ran MiXCR on the 5' RACE reads; one entry per CDR3 protein. The profile shows about 800,000 distinct CDR3 sequences, about 42% of them singletons. This TCR was recovered from a man of 80 years or more in good health. This chain links TRBV5-1 with TRBJ2-5, with 8 bases that match TRBD1. The end of the DNA is better explained by TRBJ2-7, so the J call may be wrong. The sequenced material came from blood. The chain's CDR3 is CASSLPGGLYEQYF. The CDR3 nucleotides read TGCGCCAGCAGCTTGCCAGGGGGCTTGTACGAGCAGTACTTC.